A single sample gave rise to the 6 T cell receptor beta chains below, sequenced in a study of early T cells in non-severe SARS-CoV-2 infection. MiXCR, run by TCRdb on the 5' RACE reads, gives a single entry per CDR3 protein. The sample consists of tens of thousands of distinct CDR3 sequences, roughly 12% of them appearing once. Material for sequencing was whole blood. All receptors derive from an adult who was a healthcare worker with PCR-confirmed SARS-CoV-2 infection or an uninfected control (not recorded which).

This clonotype is medium-sized within its sample. The rearrangement uses TRBV20-1 and TRBJ2-7, with D perhaps TRBD2 (5 bases). Per germline, CDR1 DFQATT and CDR2 SNEGSKA (reference sequence). CDR3 length: 12 amino acids. V shed 3 bases and J shed 3 bases, with 9 bases lying between them. In nucleotides, the CDR3 is TGCAGTGCTAGGGAGAGGGACTACGAGCAGTACTTC. Translating it yields CSARERDYEQYF.

The V and J genes are TRBV20-1 and TRBJ2-7; D gene ambiguous. V was cut by 2 bases and J by 4 bases, with 15 bases left in between. Germline CDR1 is DFQATT and CDR2 is SNEGSKA (reference sequence). This CDR3 is built from 14 residues. CDR3: CSARIQLPFYEQYF. The CDR3 coding sequence is TGCAGTGCTAGAATACAGCTCCCTTTTTACGAGCAGTACTTC.

In this sample, this clonotype turned up many times. The chain links TRBV19 to TRBJ1-2; 8 bases match TRBD1. Germline V gene sequence: CDR1 LNHDA, CDR2 SQIVND (reference sequence). Losses at the gene ends were 5 bases for V and 0 bases for J; bases not matched to a gene: 14. The CDR3 is 18 amino acids. CDR3 nucleotide sequence: TGTGCCAGTAGTCCGCAGGCAGGGGGCGGAGGAGCTAACTATGGCTACACCTTC. Amino acids: CASSPQAGGGGANYGYTF.

A few counts support this clonotype. The V gene is TRBV6-6, the J gene TRBJ1-3, with 11 bases identical to TRBD1. The J segment lost 2 bases and the V segment lost 8 bases, leaving 8 bases of the junction unmatched. Germline CDR1 and CDR2: MNHNY and SVGAGI (reference sequence). This CDR3 has 16 amino acids. CDR3 in DNA: TGTGCCAGCGCCCGAGGACAGGGGGCTACTGGAAACACCATATATTTT. This translates into CASARGQGATGNTIYF.

This clonotype was recorded many times. This chain joins TRBV6-2 or TRBV6-3 and TRBJ2-7; 10 bases line up with TRBD1. Germline CDR1 reads MNHEY; CDR2 reads SVGEGT. The V gene end was trimmed by 5 bases and the J gene end by 4 bases; junction bases not matched to a gene: 20. This CDR3 region has 19 residues. CDR3: CASSPYPRRPGQGTYEQYF. In DNA, the CDR3 is TGTGCCAGCAGTCCCTACCCGAGAAGGCCGGGACAGGGGACTTACGAGCAGTACTTC.

A word on this clonotype: It may be a read error: a sequence one base away is much more abundant. The chain has TRBV12-3 or TRBV12-4 and TRBJ2-7, with 7 nucleotides matching TRBD2. The CDR3 runs to 14 residues. CDR3 DNA sequence: TGTGCCACCTCTCACGGGGGGACCCTCCGCGAGCGGTACTTC. Protein: CATSHGGTLRERYF.